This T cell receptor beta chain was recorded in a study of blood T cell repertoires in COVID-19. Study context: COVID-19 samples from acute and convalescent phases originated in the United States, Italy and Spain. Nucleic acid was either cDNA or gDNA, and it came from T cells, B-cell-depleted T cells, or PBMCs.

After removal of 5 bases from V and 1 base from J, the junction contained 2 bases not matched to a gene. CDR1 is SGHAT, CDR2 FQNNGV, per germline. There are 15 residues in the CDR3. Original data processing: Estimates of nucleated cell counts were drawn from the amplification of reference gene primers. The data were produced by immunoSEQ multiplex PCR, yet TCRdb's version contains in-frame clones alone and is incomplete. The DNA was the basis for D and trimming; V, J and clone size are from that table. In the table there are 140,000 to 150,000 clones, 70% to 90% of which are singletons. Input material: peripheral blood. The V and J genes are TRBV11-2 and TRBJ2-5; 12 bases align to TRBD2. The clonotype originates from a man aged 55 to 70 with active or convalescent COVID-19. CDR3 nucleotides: TGTGCCAGCAGCCAGGGACTAGCGGGCCAAGAGACCCAGTACTTC. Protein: CASSQGLAGQETQYF.